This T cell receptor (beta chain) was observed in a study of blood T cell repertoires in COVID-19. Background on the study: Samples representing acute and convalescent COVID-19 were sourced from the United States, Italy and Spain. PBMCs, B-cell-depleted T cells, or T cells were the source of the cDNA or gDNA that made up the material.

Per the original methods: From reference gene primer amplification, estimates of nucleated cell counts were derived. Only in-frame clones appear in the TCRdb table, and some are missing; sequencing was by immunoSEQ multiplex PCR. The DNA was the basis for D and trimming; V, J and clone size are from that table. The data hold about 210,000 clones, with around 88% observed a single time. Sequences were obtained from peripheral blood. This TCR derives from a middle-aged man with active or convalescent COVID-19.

CDR3 protein: CAWSVPGQDTDTQYF. CDR3 sequence (DNA): TGTGCCTGGAGTGTACCGGGACAGGACACAGATACGCAGTATTTT. The chain joins TRBV30 to TRBJ2-3; 8 bases fit TRBD1. Trimming at V came to 0 bases and at J to 2 bases, leaving 4 bases not matched to a gene. CDR1 is GTSNPN and CDR2 is SVGIG in the germline V gene (reference sequence). The CDR3 sequence is 15 residues long. The variable domain in full, with the rest retrieved from reference TRBV30 and TRBJ2-3, is SQTIHQWPATLVQPVGSPLSLECTVEGTSNPNLYWYRQAAGRGLQLLFYSVGIGQISSEVPQNLSASRPQDRQFILSSKKLLLSDSGFYLCAWSVPGQDTDTQYFGPGTRLTVL.